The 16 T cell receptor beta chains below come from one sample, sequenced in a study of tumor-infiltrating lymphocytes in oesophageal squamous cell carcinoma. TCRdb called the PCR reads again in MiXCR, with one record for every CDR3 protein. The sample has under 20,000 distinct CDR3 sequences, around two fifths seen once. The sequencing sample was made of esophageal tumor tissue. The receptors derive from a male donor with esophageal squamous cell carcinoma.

CDR3 coding DNA: TGTGCCAGCAGCTTATCTAGCGGGGGCCTGGGCATTCAGTACTTC. This codes for CASSLSSGGLGIQYF. The rearrangement uses TRBV7-6 and TRBJ2-3; 10 positions match TRBD2. The J call is doubtful: the DNA matches TRBJ2-4 better. This CDR3 region has 15 residues. The germline gives CDR1 SGHVS, CDR2 FNYEAQ.

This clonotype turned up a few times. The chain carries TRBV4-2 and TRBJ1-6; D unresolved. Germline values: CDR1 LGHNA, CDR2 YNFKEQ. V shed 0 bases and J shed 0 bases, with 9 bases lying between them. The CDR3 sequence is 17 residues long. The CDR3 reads CASSQEGGSSYNSPLHF. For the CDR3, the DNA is TGTGCCAGCAGCCAAGAGGGCGGGAGCTCCTATAATTCACCCCTCCACTTT.

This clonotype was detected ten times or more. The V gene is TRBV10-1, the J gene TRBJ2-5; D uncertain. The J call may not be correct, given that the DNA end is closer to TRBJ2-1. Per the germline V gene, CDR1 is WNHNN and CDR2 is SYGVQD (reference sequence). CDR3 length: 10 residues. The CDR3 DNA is TGCGCCGGGGTACAAGAGACCCAGTTCTTC. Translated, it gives CAGVQETQFF.

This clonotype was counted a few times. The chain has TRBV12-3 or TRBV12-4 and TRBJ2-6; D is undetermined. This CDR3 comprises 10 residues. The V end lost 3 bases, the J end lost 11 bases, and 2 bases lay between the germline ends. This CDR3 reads CASSFDVLTF. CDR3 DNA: TGTGCCAGCAGTTTTGACGTCCTGACTTTC.

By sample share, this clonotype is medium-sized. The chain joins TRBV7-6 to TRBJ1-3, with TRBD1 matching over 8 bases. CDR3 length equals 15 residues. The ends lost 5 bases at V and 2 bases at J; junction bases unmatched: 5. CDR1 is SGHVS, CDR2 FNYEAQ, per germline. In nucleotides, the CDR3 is TGTGCCAGCAGCACGGGGACAGGACCTGGAAACACCATATATTTT. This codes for CASSTGTGPGNTIYF.

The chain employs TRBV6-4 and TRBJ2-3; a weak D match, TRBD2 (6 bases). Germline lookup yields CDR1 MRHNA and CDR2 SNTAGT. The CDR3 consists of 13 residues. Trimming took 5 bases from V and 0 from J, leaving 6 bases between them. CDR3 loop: CASSSGSTDTQYF. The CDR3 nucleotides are TGTGCCAGCAGTAGCGGGAGCACAGATACGCAGTATTTT.

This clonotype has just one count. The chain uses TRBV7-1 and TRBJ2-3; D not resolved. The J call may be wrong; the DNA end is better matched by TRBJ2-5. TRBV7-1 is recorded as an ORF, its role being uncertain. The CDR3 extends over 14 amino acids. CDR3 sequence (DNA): TGTGCCAGCAGCCAAATGGCCGGTTGGGAGACCCAGTACTTC. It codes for CASSQMAGWETQYF.

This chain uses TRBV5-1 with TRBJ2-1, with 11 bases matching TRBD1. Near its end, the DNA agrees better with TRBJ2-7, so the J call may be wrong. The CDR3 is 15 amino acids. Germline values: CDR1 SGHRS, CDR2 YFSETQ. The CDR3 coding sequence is TGCGCCAGCAGTCCGGACAGGGGGCGCTACAATGAGCAGTACTTC. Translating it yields CASSPDRGRYNEQYF.

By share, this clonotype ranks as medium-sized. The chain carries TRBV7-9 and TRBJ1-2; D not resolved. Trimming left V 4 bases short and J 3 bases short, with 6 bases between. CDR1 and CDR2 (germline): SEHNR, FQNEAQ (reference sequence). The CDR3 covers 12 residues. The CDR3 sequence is CASSSDHYGYTF. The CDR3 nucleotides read TGTGCCAGCAGCTCGGACCACTATGGCTACACCTTC.

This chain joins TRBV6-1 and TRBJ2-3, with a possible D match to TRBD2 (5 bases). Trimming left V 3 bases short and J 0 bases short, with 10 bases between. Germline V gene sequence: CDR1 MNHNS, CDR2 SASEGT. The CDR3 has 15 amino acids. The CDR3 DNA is TGTGCCAGCAGTGACCCGGGAAAGAGCACAGATACGCAGTATTTT. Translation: CASSDPGKSTDTQYF.

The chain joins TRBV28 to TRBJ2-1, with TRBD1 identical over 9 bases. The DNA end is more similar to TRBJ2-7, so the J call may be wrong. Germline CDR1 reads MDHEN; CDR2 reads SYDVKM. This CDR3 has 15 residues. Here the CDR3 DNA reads TGTGCCAGCAGTGCGCCGGGACAGGGTTCCTACGAGCAGTACTTC. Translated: CASSAPGQGSYEQYF.

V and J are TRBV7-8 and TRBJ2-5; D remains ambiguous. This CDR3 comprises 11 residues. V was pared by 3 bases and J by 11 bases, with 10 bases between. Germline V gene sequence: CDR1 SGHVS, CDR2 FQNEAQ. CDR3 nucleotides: TGTGCCAGCAGCTTGTTAAATGAGCAGTACTTC. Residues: CASSLLNEQYF.

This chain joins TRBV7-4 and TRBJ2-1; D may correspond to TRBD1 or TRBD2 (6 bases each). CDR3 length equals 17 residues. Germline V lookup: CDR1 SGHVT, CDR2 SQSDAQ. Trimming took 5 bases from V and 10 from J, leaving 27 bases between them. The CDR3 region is CASSGGKGQLSSYEQFF. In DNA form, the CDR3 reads TGTGCCAGCAGCGGGGGGAAGGGACAACTCAGCTCCTACGAGCAGTTCTTC.

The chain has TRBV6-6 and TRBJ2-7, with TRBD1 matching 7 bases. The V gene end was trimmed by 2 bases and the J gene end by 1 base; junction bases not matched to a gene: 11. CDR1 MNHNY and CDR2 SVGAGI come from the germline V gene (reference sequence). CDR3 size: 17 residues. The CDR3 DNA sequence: TGTGCCAGCAGTTACCGGAAAACAGGGGATTGGTCCTACGAGCAGTACTTC. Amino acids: CASSYRKTGDWSYEQYF.

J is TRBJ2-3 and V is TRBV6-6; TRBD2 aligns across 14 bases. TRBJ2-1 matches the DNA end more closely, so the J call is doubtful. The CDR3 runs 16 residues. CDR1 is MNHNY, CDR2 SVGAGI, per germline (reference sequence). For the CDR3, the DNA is TGTGCCAGCAGTTGGACTAGCGGGAGGCCTTACAATGAGCAGTTCTTC. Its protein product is CASSWTSGRPYNEQFF.

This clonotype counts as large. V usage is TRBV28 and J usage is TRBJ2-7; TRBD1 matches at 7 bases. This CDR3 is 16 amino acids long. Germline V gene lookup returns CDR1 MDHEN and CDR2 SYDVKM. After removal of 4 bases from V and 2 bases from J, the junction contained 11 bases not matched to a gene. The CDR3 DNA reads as TGTGCCAGCAGTTCTCCGGGACAGTCCCGTCCCTACGAGCAGTACTTC. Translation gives CASSSPGQSRPYEQYF.